This is a list of T cell receptor beta chains from one sample in a study of cytomegalovirus exposure and HLA in healthy donors. Using immunoSEQ multiplex PCR, the repertoire was profiled, and TCRdb retains in-frame clones only, with some absent. The sample holds approximately 100,000 clones, over 75% seen once. What was sequenced was PBMCs. Every receptor here comes from a man younger than 35 in good health and CMV-seronegative. Each CDR3 is given with its conserved first and last residue. The order of the fields is V gene, J gene, D gene, clone size, CDR3 protein, CDR3 DNA. D genes are given only for firm matches. Only part of the rows carry a size: once, few, many, or a class if the clone is expanded.

V gene: TRBV4-1
J gene: TRBJ2-7
D gene: .
clone size: .
CDR3 protein: CASSQDTLEREQYF
CDR3 DNA: TGCGCCAGCAGCCAAGATACCCTCGAGCGGGAGCAGTACTTC

V gene: TRBV5-6
J gene: TRBJ2-7
D gene: .
clone size: .
CDR3 protein: CASSFGLQPYEQYF
CDR3 DNA: TGTGCCAGCAGTTTCGGACTCCAACCTTACGAGCAGTACTTC

V gene: TRBV5-1
J gene: TRBJ2-1
D gene: TRBD2
clone size: once
CDR3 protein: CASSPAAGLYNEQFF
CDR3 DNA: TGCGCCAGCAGCCCTGCAGCGGGGCTCTACAATGAGCAGTTCTTC

V gene: TRBV5-1
J gene: TRBJ1-1
D gene: .
clone size: .
CDR3 protein: CASSLASGQAFF
CDR3 DNA: TGCGCCAGCAGCCTCGCGAGCGGGCAAGCTTTCTTT

V gene: TRBV9
J gene: TRBJ2-7
D gene: TRBD2
clone size: .
CDR3 protein: CASSVASGGHYEQYF
CDR3 DNA: TGTGCCAGCAGCGTAGCTAGCGGGGGGCACTACGAGCAGTACTTC

V gene: TRBV9
J gene: TRBJ2-7
D gene: TRBD2
clone size: few
CDR3 protein: CASSVEGSGFSYEQYF
CDR3 DNA: TGTGCCAGCAGCGTAGAAGGTAGCGGGTTTTCCTACGAGCAGTACTTC

V gene: TRBV9
J gene: TRBJ2-3
D gene: .
clone size: .
CDR3 protein: CASSVLGAGDTQYF
CDR3 DNA: TGTGCCAGCAGCGTATTGGGGGCAGGAGATACGCAGTATTTT

V gene: TRBV9
J gene: TRBJ2-7
D gene: .
clone size: .
CDR3 protein: CASSVSGTSSSYEQYF
CDR3 DNA: TGTGCCAGCAGCGTCTCCGGGACATCCTCTTCCTACGAGCAGTACTTC

V gene: TRBV27
J gene: TRBJ1-2
D gene: .
clone size: .
CDR3 protein: CASSASDNLYGYTF
CDR3 DNA: TGTGCCAGCAGTGCATCCGACAACCTCTATGGCTACACCTTC

V gene: TRBV27
J gene: TRBJ2-7
D gene: TRBD2
clone size: .
CDR3 protein: CASSLYMGGAYEQYF
CDR3 DNA: TGTGCCAGCAGTTTGTACATGGGGGGGGCCTACGAGCAGTACTTC

V gene: TRBV15
J gene: TRBJ2-7
D gene: TRBD1
clone size: .
CDR3 protein: CATSRDQWDRGTYEQYF
CDR3 DNA: TGTGCCACCAGCAGAGATCAGTGGGACAGGGGAACCTACGAGCAGTACTTC

V gene: TRBV7-2
J gene: TRBJ2-5
D gene: TRBD2
clone size: .
CDR3 protein: CASSLGLAEETQYF
CDR3 DNA: TGTGCCAGCAGCTTGGGACTAGCGGAAGAGACCCAGTACTTC

V gene: TRBV7-7
J gene: TRBJ2-7
D gene: TRBD1
clone size: .
CDR3 protein: CASSKDRGPSYEQYF
CDR3 DNA: TGTGCCAGCAGTAAGGACAGGGGTCCCTCCTACGAGCAGTACTTC

V gene: TRBV10-1
J gene: TRBJ2-1
D gene: TRBD1
clone size: .
CDR3 protein: CASSWDRGQQFF
CDR3 DNA: TGCGCCAGCAGCTGGGACAGGGGACAGCAGTTCTTC

V gene: TRBV10-3
J gene: TRBJ2-3
D gene: TRBD2
clone size: .
CDR3 protein: CAISGTNTDTQYF
CDR3 DNA: TGTGCCATCAGCGGGACTAACACAGATACGCAGTATTTT

V gene: TRBV30
J gene: TRBJ2-7
D gene: .
clone size: .
CDR3 protein: CAWSVRGLGTESEQYF
CDR3 DNA: TGTGCCTGGAGTGTTCGGGGGTTAGGGACAGAAAGCGAGCAGTACTTC

V gene: TRBV5-6
J gene: TRBJ1-2
D gene: TRBD1
clone size: .
CDR3 protein: CASSLGTGGAYGYTF
CDR3 DNA: TGTGCCAGCAGCTTGGGGACAGGGGGCGCCTATGGCTACACCTTC

V gene: TRBV4-1
J gene: TRBJ1-1
D gene: .
clone size: few
CDR3 protein: CASSPRASANTEAFF
CDR3 DNA: TGCGCCAGCAGCCCCCGAGCGAGTGCGAACACTGAAGCTTTCTTT

V gene: TRBV5-8
J gene: TRBJ2-7
D gene: .
clone size: .
CDR3 protein: CASSQGKVLTNYEQYF
CDR3 DNA: TGTGCCAGCAGCCAGGGGAAGGTCCTCACAAACTACGAGCAGTACTTC

V gene: TRBV29-1
J gene: TRBJ2-5
D gene: TRBD1
clone size: .
CDR3 protein: CSVIQGLSETQYF
CDR3 DNA: TGCAGCGTTATACAGGGGCTTTCGGAGACCCAGTACTTC

V gene: TRBV2
J gene: TRBJ1-6
D gene: .
clone size: .
CDR3 protein: CASSEQALKNSPLHF
CDR3 DNA: TGTGCCAGCAGTGAACAGGCTCTCAAAAATTCACCCCTCCACTTT

V gene: TRBV6-5
J gene: TRBJ1-5
D gene: TRBD1
clone size: .
CDR3 protein: CASRRTGLSNQPQHF
CDR3 DNA: TGTGCCAGCAGGCGGACAGGGCTTAGCAATCAGCCCCAGCATTTT

V gene: TRBV9
J gene: TRBJ1-2
D gene: .
clone size: .
CDR3 protein: CASSVESRGEYGYTF
CDR3 DNA: TGTGCCAGCAGCGTAGAGTCTCGGGGGGAGTATGGCTACACCTTC

V gene: TRBV6-1
J gene: TRBJ2-7
D gene: .
clone size: .
CDR3 protein: CASQGFPSYEQYF
CDR3 DNA: TGTGCCAGTCAGGGGTTCCCCTCCTACGAGCAGTACTTC

V gene: TRBV5-6
J gene: TRBJ1-2
D gene: .
clone size: .
CDR3 protein: CASSTPGTYYGYTF
CDR3 DNA: TGTGCCAGCAGCACCCCCGGGACATACTATGGCTACACCTTC

V gene: TRBV7-7
J gene: TRBJ2-1
D gene: TRBD2
clone size: .
CDR3 protein: CASSPSGGAEEQFF
CDR3 DNA: TGTGCTAGCAGCCCTAGCGGGGGGGCTGAAGAGCAGTTCTTC

V gene: TRBV18
J gene: TRBJ2-3
D gene: .
clone size: .
CDR3 protein: CASSPFFQSTDTQYF
CDR3 DNA: TGTGCCAGCTCACCATTTTTCCAGAGCACAGATACGCAGTATTTT

V gene: TRBV11-1
J gene: TRBJ2-2
D gene: .
clone size: .
CDR3 protein: CASSLASGELFF
CDR3 DNA: TGTGCCAGCAGCTTAGCCAGCGGGGAGCTGTTTTTT

V gene: TRBV19
J gene: TRBJ2-7
D gene: .
clone size: few
CDR3 protein: CASSNGGNEQYF
CDR3 DNA: TGTGCCAGTAGTAATGGAGGGAACGAGCAGTACTTC

V gene: TRBV2
J gene: TRBJ2-2
D gene: .
clone size: .
CDR3 protein: CASSEVGTNTGELFF
CDR3 DNA: TGTGCCAGCAGTGAAGTTGGGACAAACACCGGGGAGCTGTTTTTT

V gene: TRBV6-1
J gene: TRBJ1-5
D gene: .
clone size: .
CDR3 protein: CASSEGQVLNQPQHF
CDR3 DNA: TGTGCCAGCAGTGAAGGGCAGGTCCTCAATCAGCCCCAGCATTTT

V gene: TRBV18
J gene: TRBJ2-1
D gene: .
clone size: .
CDR3 protein: CASSLRGDYNEQFF
CDR3 DNA: TGTGCCAGCTCACTTCGGGGAGACTACAATGAGCAGTTCTTC

V gene: TRBV2
J gene: TRBJ2-7
D gene: TRBD2
clone size: .
CDR3 protein: CASSPGGGSYEQYF
CDR3 DNA: TGTGCCAGCTCCCCGGGGGGGGGCTCCTACGAGCAGTACTTC

V gene: TRBV7-6
J gene: TRBJ2-2
D gene: TRBD1
clone size: .
CDR3 protein: CASSLDRGAGELFF
CDR3 DNA: TGTGCCAGCAGCCTCGACAGGGGCGCCGGGGAGCTGTTTTTT

V gene: TRBV29-1
J gene: TRBJ1-1
D gene: .
clone size: .
CDR3 protein: CSVPRGGTEAFF
CDR3 DNA: TGCAGCGTTCCCAGGGGCGGCACTGAAGCTTTCTTT

V gene: TRBV9
J gene: TRBJ1-1
D gene: TRBD1
clone size: .
CDR3 protein: CASSVDGTGGLRTEAFF
CDR3 DNA: TGTGCCAGCAGCGTAGACGGGACAGGGGGCTTGAGGACTGAAGCTTTCTTT

V gene: TRBV5-8
J gene: TRBJ2-7
D gene: .
clone size: .
CDR3 protein: CASSSVEQYF
CDR3 DNA: TGTGCCAGCAGCTCCGTTGAGCAGTACTTC